A single sample is the source of the 10 T cell receptor beta chains below, sequenced in a study of shared clonotypes between healthy human individuals. Some clones are missing from TCRdb's copy, which holds only in-frame ones; the method was immunoSEQ multiplex PCR. The table lists a few hundred thousand clones, almost 97% of them singletons, with about 0.06% in the top ten. The specimen was naive CD4+ T cells sorted from blood. Documented subset: CD45RA+ positively selected. The receptors shown here come from a woman aged 25 to 39 in good health.

V gene TRBV25-1 combines with J gene TRBJ1-2; D ambiguous. The CDR3 spans 13 residues. Trimming stripped 3 bases from V and 7 bases from J, with 12 bases between. Germline CDR1 reads MGHDK; CDR2 reads SYGVNS. This CDR3 reads CASSDLGPGGYTF. The CDR3 bases are TGTGCCAGCAGTGATCTTGGCCCTGGTGGCTACACCTTC.

This clone was detected only once. The V call is TRBV11-2, the J call TRBJ2-3; a possible D gene is TRBD2 (6 bases). This CDR3 spans 14 amino acids. V shed 5 bases and J shed 4 bases, with 13 bases lying between them. CDR1 and CDR2 from the germline V gene are SGHAT and FQNNGV. The CDR3 DNA reads TGTGCCAGCAGCCCAAGTATAGCGGCAGATACGCAGTATTTT. It yields the protein CASSPSIAADTQYF.

J is TRBJ2-1 and V is TRBV27, with 9 bases matching TRBD2. With V trimmed by 5 bases and J by 9 bases, 11 bases remained unmatched. Germline CDR1 reads MNHEY; CDR2 reads SMNVEV (reference sequence). This CDR3 spans 15 amino acids. The DNA for the CDR3 is TGTGCCAGCAGTGACGGACTAGCGACAACGGGTGAGCAGTTCTTC. This gives the protein CASSDGLATTGEQFF.

The chain's CDR3 is CASSVGDRATGELFF. DNA for the CDR3: TGTGCCAGCAGTGTGGGGGACAGGGCTACCGGGGAGCTGTTTTTT. V gene TRBV28 combines with J gene TRBJ2-2; 9 bases fit TRBD1. The V segment lost 5 bases and the J segment 5 bases; nucleotides outside the gene matches: 6. CDR3 length: 15 amino acids. Germline-derived CDR1 and CDR2 are MDHEN and SYDVKM.

The chain has TRBV14 and TRBJ1-2; TRBD1 matches 8 bases. The trim removed 4 bases at V and 5 bases at J, leaving 9 bases unmatched. The CDR3 length is 15 residues. CDR1 is SGHDN, CDR2 FVKESK, per germline. The CDR3 nucleotides read TGTGCCAGCAGCCCTCGGCCCGGACAGGGATATGGCTACACCTTC. Its protein product is CASSPRPGQGYGYTF.

V and J are TRBV19 and TRBJ1-5; 9 bases align to TRBD1. The CDR3 covers 15 residues. J gave up 1 base and V 6 bases, and 4 bases lay outside the gene matches. CDR1 is LNHDA and CDR2 is SQIVND in the germline V gene (reference sequence). The CDR3 coding sequence is TGTGCCAGTAGAACAGGGGGCGGGAGCAATCAGCCCCAGCATTTT. Encoded protein: CASRTGGGSNQPQHF.

The V call is TRBV18, the J call TRBJ1-2; weak D call: TRBD1 (5 bases). Germline CDR1 reads KGHSH; CDR2 reads LQKENI. Trimming took 3 bases from V and 0 from J, leaving 23 bases between them. The CDR3 extends over 19 amino acids. In DNA, the CDR3 is TGTGCCAGCTCACCGCTTCCAGGGAGTGTCAAATCCTCTAACTATGGCTACACCTTC. Translating it yields CASSPLPGSVKSSNYGYTF.

The chain recombines TRBV7-8 with TRBJ1-2, with a tentative D call TRBD1 (6 bases). CDR1 SGHVS and CDR2 FQNEAQ come from the germline V gene. With 4 bases removed from V and 7 bases from J, the gap between germline ends came to 22 bases. This CDR3 is 16 amino acids long. CDR3 DNA sequence: TGTGCCAGCAGCTCGATAGGGGGTGAAACTGCGGGTGGCTACACCTTC. This encodes CASSSIGGETAGGYTF.

The chain is built from TRBV6-5 and TRBJ2-7; TRBD2 matches 7 bases. Per the germline V gene, CDR1 is MNHEY and CDR2 is SVGAGI. V lost 2 bases and J lost 4; bases outside the gene matches: 11. The CDR3 is made up of 16 amino acids. CDR3 sequence: CASSYAGASGAYEQYF. The DNA of the CDR3 is TGTGCCAGCAGTTACGCCGGAGCTAGCGGAGCGTACGAGCAGTACTTC.

J is TRBJ1-4 and V is TRBV27; no firm D call. Trimming stripped 3 bases from V and 0 bases from J, with 11 bases between. Germline assignment: CDR1 MNHEY and CDR2 SMNVEV (reference sequence). The CDR3 is 16 amino acids. The CDR3 DNA sequence: TGTGCCAGCAGTTTTCTGAGGCAGACAACTAATGAAAAACTGTTTTTT. This sequence encodes CASSFLRQTTNEKLFF.